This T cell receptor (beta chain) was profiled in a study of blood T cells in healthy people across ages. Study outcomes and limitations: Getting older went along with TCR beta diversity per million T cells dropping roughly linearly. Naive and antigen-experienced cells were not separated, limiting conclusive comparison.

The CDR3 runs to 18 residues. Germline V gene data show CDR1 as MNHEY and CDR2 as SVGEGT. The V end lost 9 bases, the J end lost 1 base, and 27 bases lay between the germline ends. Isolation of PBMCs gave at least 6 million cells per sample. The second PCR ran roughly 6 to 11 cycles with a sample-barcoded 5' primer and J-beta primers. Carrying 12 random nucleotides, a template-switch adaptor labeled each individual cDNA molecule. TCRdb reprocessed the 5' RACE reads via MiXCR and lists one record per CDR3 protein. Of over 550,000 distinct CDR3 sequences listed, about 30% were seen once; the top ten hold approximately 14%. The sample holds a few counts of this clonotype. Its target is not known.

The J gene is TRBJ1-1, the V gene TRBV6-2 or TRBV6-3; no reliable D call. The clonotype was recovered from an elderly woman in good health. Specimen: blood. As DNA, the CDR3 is TGTGCCAGTAATTTGCAAAGGCTACGGGGAGGGCCGAACACTGAAGCTTTCTTT. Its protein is CASNLQRLRGGPNTEAFF.